Listed below are T cell receptor beta chains from one sample, sequenced in a study of T cell responses to AZD1222 COVID-19 vaccine. Libraries were prepared by immunoSEQ multiplex PCR; TCRdb keeps only in-frame clonotypes and omits some of them. Here the sample spans roughly 180,000 clones, 87% being singletons. The specimen comprised peripheral blood, sampled on day 0 of MenACWY control vaccination. Source of these receptors: an adult in good health. The CDR3 runs from the conserved cysteine through the conserved F or W. The D gene is left open where the match is weak. Clone sizes are given selectively: once, few, many, or a class where the clone is expanded.

V	size	D	J	CDR3	DNA
TRBV10-2	.	.	TRBJ2-7	CASSEYGTYEQYF	TGCGCCAGCAGTGAGTACGGAACCTACGAGCAGTACTTC
TRBV27	.	TRBD1	TRBJ2-1	CASLSRGPSSYNEQFF	TGTGCCAGTTTAAGCAGGGGGCCTAGCTCCTACAATGAGCAGTTCTTC
TRBV5-6	few	TRBD1	TRBJ2-7	CASSSQGPGYEQYF	TGTGCCAGCAGCTCACAGGGGCCTGGGTACGAGCAGTACTTC
TRBV11-2	.	.	TRBJ1-1	CASSPRGASEAFF	TGTGCCAGCAGCCCTAGAGGGGCGTCTGAAGCTTTCTTT
TRBV7-6	.	TRBD2	TRBJ2-7	CASSLGPPSGGKNEQYF	TGTGCCAGCAGCTTAGGTCCTCCCAGCGGGGGGAAGAACGAGCAGTACTTC
TRBV5-1	.	.	TRBJ2-7	CASSLEVDYEQYF	TGCGCCAGCAGCTTAGAAGTGGATTACGAGCAGTACTTC
TRBV5-1	.	TRBD2	TRBJ2-5	CASSFRLAGGQTQYF	TGCGCCAGCAGTTTTCGACTAGCGGGGGGCCAGACCCAGTACTTC
TRBV6-1	.	TRBD1	TRBJ1-1	CASSALTGGYATEAFF	TGTGCCAGCAGTGCCCTGACAGGGGGCTACGCCACTGAAGCTTTCTTT
TRBV2	once	.	TRBJ1-5	CASSATGVLEPQHF	TGTGCCAGCAGTGCAACAGGAGTTCTGGAGCCCCAGCATTTT
TRBV5-4	.	.	TRBJ2-1	CASSLGAGDEQFF	TGTGCCAGCAGCTTGGGGGCCGGGGATGAGCAGTTCTTC
TRBV2	.	.	TRBJ1-5	CASSEESNRAGQPQHF	TGTGCCAGCAGTGAAGAAAGTAACAGGGCCGGGCAGCCCCAGCATTTT
TRBV7-9	.	.	TRBJ2-7	CASSLGSLTYEQYF	TGTGCCAGCAGCTTAGGATCCCTGACCTACGAGCAGTACTTC
TRBV7-3	.	TRBD1	TRBJ2-7	CASSITQGVRSYEQYF	TGTGCCAGCAGCATAACCCAGGGGGTAAGGTCCTACGAGCAGTACTTC
TRBV6-1	.	.	TRBJ2-7	CASSERAPYEQYF	TGTGCCAGCAGTGAGAGGGCCCCCTACGAGCAGTACTTC
TRBV2	.	.	TRBJ1-1	CASSDTGREAFF	TGTGCCAGCAGTGATACGGGCCGAGAAGCTTTCTTT
TRBV9	.	TRBD2	TRBJ2-7	CASSVYPGLAGDSHYEQYF	TGTGCCAGCAGCGTTTACCCCGGACTAGCGGGAGACTCCCACTACGAGCAGTACTTC
TRBV6-1	.	.	TRBJ2-7	CASTGGGVGVEQYF	TGTGCCAGCACTGGAGGGGGAGTTGGCGTCGAGCAGTACTTC
TRBV19	.	.	TRBJ2-7	CASSDSTQGSYEQYF	TGTGCCAGTAGTGACAGTACTCAGGGCTCCTACGAGCAGTACTTC